These 9 T cell receptor beta chains were all obtained from the same sample, sequenced in a study of Ad26.COV2.S vaccination and SARS-CoV-2 variants. Indicated treatment: some 20 received Ad26.COV2.S at low or high dose, single or two shots; roughly five received placebo; per-sample allocation not given. Following the first vaccine or placebo injection, samples were taken on day 63. Method: immunoSEQ multiplex PCR; TCRdb's copy keeps in-frame clones and lacks some. In the table there are hundreds of thousands of clones, 89% of which are singletons. This specimen was peripheral blood, taken in a trial of Ad26.COV2.S vaccine versus placebo. The source is a person aged 18-60 years who received the Ad26.COV2.S COVID-19 vaccine or a placebo.

This sequence joins TRBV7-2 and TRBJ2-7; no firm D call. CDR1 is SGHTA, CDR2 FQGNSA, per germline. Trimming removed 5 bases from V and 1 base from J, with 12 bases in between. CDR3 size: 14 residues. The chain's CDR3 is CASSPGILSYEQYF. The CDR3 DNA sequence: TGTGCCAGCAGCCCGGGCATTCTTTCCTACGAGCAGTACTTC.

CDR3 in amino acids: CASSLQGYGANVLTF. The CDR3 DNA reads TGTGCCAGTAGCCTCCAGGGTTATGGGGCCAACGTCCTGACTTTC. The rearrangement links TRBV19 to TRBJ2-6; a weak D match, TRBD1 (5 bases). CDR3 length: 15 amino acids. Trimming removed 6 bases from V and 3 bases from J, with 12 bases in between. CDR1 and CDR2 (germline): LNHDA, SQIVND (reference sequence).

This rearrangement joins TRBV18 to TRBJ2-5; 10 bases fit TRBD2. V lost 5 bases to trimming and J lost 2 bases; unmatched junction nucleotides: 5. The germline gives CDR1 KGHSH, CDR2 LQKENI. The CDR3 covers 15 residues. The CDR3 region is CASSTPAGGQETQYF. The CDR3 DNA reads TGTGCCAGCTCAACCCCAGCGGGAGGGCAAGAGACCCAGTACTTC. Filled out from reference TRBV18 and TRBJ2-5, the complete variable domain reads NAGVMQNPRHLVRRRGQEARLRCSPMKGHSHVYWYRQLPEEGLKFMVYLQKENIIDESGMPKERFSAEFPKEGPSILRIQQVVRGDSAAYFCASSTPAGGQETQYFGPGTRLLVL.

The chain links TRBV4-3 to TRBJ1-1; D remains unclear. The germline V gene encodes CDR1 LGHNA and CDR2 YSLEER. V dropped 1 base and J dropped 0 bases, with 6 bases sitting between them. This CDR3 comprises 14 residues. CDR3 sequence reads: CASSQGNLNTEAFF. In nucleotides, the CDR3 is TGCGCCAGCAGCCAAGGGAACCTGAACACTGAAGCTTTCTTT.

This chain uses TRBV30 with TRBJ1-3; weak D call: TRBD1 (5 bases). This CDR3 spans 14 amino acids. CDR1 is GTSNPN, CDR2 SVGIG, per germline (reference sequence). V shed 1 base and J shed 0 bases, with 7 bases lying between them. CDR3 bases: TGTGCCTGGAGTGGGGGGAACTCTGGAAACACCATATATTTT. Protein product: CAWSGGNSGNTIYF.

The rearrangement joins TRBV19 to TRBJ1-5; 7 bases fit TRBD1. This CDR3 is 15 amino acids long. Losses at the gene ends were 4 bases for V and 2 bases for J; bases not matched to a gene: 5. From germline, CDR1 is LNHDA and CDR2 SQIVND (reference sequence). The CDR3 region is CASSRYRGGNQPQHF. Here the CDR3 DNA reads TGTGCCAGTAGTAGATACAGGGGAGGCAATCAGCCCCAGCATTTT.

The chain links TRBV2 to TRBJ2-7; 7 nucleotides agree with TRBD1. Germline CDR1 reads SNHLY; CDR2 reads FYNNEI. The ends lost 7 bases at V and 9 bases at J; junction bases unmatched: 15. The CDR3 is 14 residues long. This CDR3 is CASTADRFQSGQYF. The CDR3 DNA follows: TGTGCCAGCACCGCGGACAGGTTTCAGTCGGGGCAGTACTTC. Full variable domain (rest looked up from reference TRBV2 and TRBJ2-7): EPEVTQTPSHQVTQMGQEVILRCVPISNHLYFYWYRQILGQKVEFLVSFYNNEISEKSEIFDDQFSVERPDGSNFTLKIRSTKLEDSAMYFCASTADRFQSGQYFGPGTRLTVT.

The chain is built from TRBV5-5 and TRBJ2-3; a weak D match, TRBD2 (5 bases). Germline CDR1 reads SGHKS; CDR2 reads YYEKEE (reference sequence). There are 15 residues in the CDR3. Trimming removed 0 bases at V and 0 bases at J, with 8 bases between. This chain's CDR3 is CASSLGEFSTDTQYF. The CDR3 coding sequence is TGTGCCAGCAGCTTGGGGGAGTTTAGCACAGATACGCAGTATTTT.

V is TRBV5-1 and J is TRBJ2-7; the D gene is possibly TRBD2 (7 bases). Trimming removed 3 bases at V and 5 bases at J, with 18 bases between. The CDR3 runs 15 residues. Germline values: CDR1 SGHRS, CDR2 YFSETQ. The CDR3 loop reads CASSSGGGTGNEQYF. CDR3 nucleotide sequence: TGCGCCAGCAGCTCGGGGGGCGGTACGGGCAACGAGCAGTACTTC.